This T cell receptor (beta chain) was recorded in a study of blood T cell repertoires in COVID-19 (dated by TCRdb to about 2020). Describing the broader study: Samples from collaborators originated in the United States, Italy and Spain and spanned both the acute and convalescent phases of COVID-19. The prospective study material was composed of cDNA or gDNA derived from T cells, B-cell-depleted T cells, or PBMCs. Subjects who had been exposed to COVID-19, were actively infected with it, or had recovered from it provided the deeply sampled blood TCRbeta repertoires that made up the dataset. A freely available public database, intended as a resource for researchers studying the immune response to SARS-CoV-2, is where the repertoires were released. Samples came from the ongoing ImmuneRACE study (first 160 participants) plus 1,254 subjects from 6 global collaborators. Sample metadata almost always included a de-identified subject ID, COVID-19 status, age in years and sex. Where available, HLA class I and class II types were taken from metadata supplied by the sample provider and were not determined by assay-based typing. Study-level results and caveats: Clinical and demographic metadata were provided uncurated, with the amount varying by source and participant.

TCRbeta CDR3 regions were amplified from genomic DNA by means of the immunoSEQ Assay, a bias-controlled multiplex PCR. Turning to the authors' computational methods: The number of nucleated cells in each sample was estimated by amplification of reference gene primers within the assay. Sequence reads were collapsed and filtered to measure the absolute abundance of every unique TCRbeta CDR3 rearrangement. For each sample, productive Simpson clonality was calculated as the square root of Simpson's diversity index across productive rearrangements. In its TCRdb copy, this immuneACCESS table keeps in-frame sequences only and misses some clones. Where compared with another copy, unresolved V genes explain less than half of these, and the others have no known cause. The DNA gave D and trimming, while V, J and clone size come from that table. Counted in this sample were 90,000 to 120,000 clones; 84% of them appeared once. Roughly 4.6% of the sample rests with the top ten.

Whole blood was collected in K2EDTA tubes by collaborating institutions according to the institutions' own protocols. For TCRbeta analysis, collaborators shipped samples in one of three forms: frozen whole blood, isolated PBMCs, or DNA extracted from either of those sample types. The germline V gene yields SGHDT for CDR1 and YYEEEE for CDR2. The CDR3 holds 12 amino acids from the cysteine to the phenylalanine. Only the CDR3 DNA stays, 36 bases, in frame from base 1. V has 0 bases trimmed and J has 7 bases trimmed; junction bases matching no gene number 0. For this clone: Its antigen remains undetermined. Base qualities are not recorded, but no much larger clone differs from it by a single base.

This sequence uses TRBV5-6 and TRBJ1-2, and 7 junctional nucleotides match TRBD1. The sequence was obtained from a human donor in a cohort sampled during active COVID-19. Input material: peripheral blood. The DNA sequence follows: TGTGCCAGCAGCTTGGCAGGGGGTGGCTACACCTTC. This gives the protein CASSLAGGGYTF.